This entry lists 8 T cell receptor beta chains sequenced from one sample in a study of CD8+CD57+ T cells in acquired aplastic anemia. It was patients with CD8+CD57+ cell expansion by flow cytometry who were chosen for sequencing. For CDR3 and TCR beta VDJ profiling, genomic DNA was the template used. TCRdb recomputed calls from the reads with MiXCR, one row per CDR3 protein. The sample lists 150,000 to 160,000 distinct CDR3 sequences, about 48% occurring once. The source material was sorted CD4+, CD8+, or CD8+CD57+ T cells (not recorded which) from PBMCs. The receptors come from a human donor with aplastic anemia.

On this clonotype itself: Being one base from a much bigger clone, this may be a read error. The chain has TRBV4-3 and TRBJ2-3; TRBD2 might be the D (5 bases). CDR1 LGHNA and CDR2 YSLEER come from the germline V gene. The length of the CDR3 is 14 residues. CDR3 in DNA: TGCACCAGCAGCCAAGGGAGTGGGGCAGATACGCAGTATTTT. This encodes CTSSQGSGADTQYF.

This chain joins TRBV11-2 and TRBJ1-1; 8 bases line up with TRBD1. CDR3 length equals 15 residues. V lost 6 bases, J lost 5 bases, and 11 bases stayed unmatched. Germline V CDR1 and CDR2: SGHAT, FQNNGV. In DNA form, the CDR3 reads TGTGCCAGCAGATCTAATGGACAGGGTCGGACTGAAGCTTTCTTT. Amino acid sequence: CASRSNGQGRTEAFF.

To note about this clonotype: This may come from a read error, since a much larger clone is one base off. This chain uses TRBV2 with TRBJ2-5, with D possibly being TRBD2 (6 bases). The germline V gene encodes CDR1 SNHLY and CDR2 FYNNEI. The CDR3 has 13 residues. In DNA, the CDR3 is TGTGCCAGCACCGGGGGAAATCAAGGGACCCAGTACTTC. Translation gives CASTGGNQGTQYF.

The table lists this clonotype with many counts. The rearrangement joins TRBV15 to TRBJ2-7; tentatively, D is TRBD1 or TRBD2 (5 bases each). Germline CDR1 is LNHNV and CDR2 is YYDKDF (reference sequence). The CDR3 loop spans 14 amino acids. With 3 bases removed from V and 7 bases from J, the gap between germline ends came to 16 bases. The CDR3 DNA is TGTGCCACCAGCAGCGGGACCGATTGGTCTGAGCAGTACTTC. It codes for CATSSGTDWSEQYF.

The chain links TRBV20-1 to TRBJ1-1; unclear D gene. This CDR3 contains 13 residues. Germline values: CDR1 DFQATT, CDR2 SNEGSKA (reference sequence). V was pared by 3 bases and J by 3 bases, with 11 bases between. CDR3 in amino acids: CSARAAGDTEAFF. Written as DNA, the CDR3 is TGCAGTGCTAGGGCGGCTGGGGACACTGAAGCTTTCTTT.

The gene calls are TRBV10-1 and TRBJ1-1, with unresolved D. In germline, CDR1 is WNHNN, CDR2 SYGVQD (reference sequence). Trimming took off 4 bases at V and 1 base at J, with 10 bases between the two ends. The CDR3 consists of 14 residues. In DNA, the CDR3 is TGCGCCAGCAGTGCCGCGAGAGGGAACACTGAAGCTTTCTTT. It codes for CASSAARGNTEAFF.

This clonotype was detected ten times or more. The chain carries TRBV12-3 or TRBV12-4 and TRBJ1-1, with 8 bases matching TRBD1. V lost 9 bases to trimming and J lost 4 bases; unmatched junction nucleotides: 19. The CDR3 loop spans 17 amino acids. The CDR3 bases are TGTGCCAGTACCAAGACAGGGGAGCGAGAGAGATCCACTGAAGCTTTCTTT. This translates into CASTKTGERERSTEAFF.

The CDR3 sequence is CASSLVGGVGDTQYF. CDR3 in DNA: TGTGCCAGCAGTTTAGTGGGGGGCGTTGGAGATACGCAGTATTTT. This chain connects TRBV12-3 or TRBV12-4 to TRBJ2-3; D assignment may be TRBD1 or TRBD2 (6 bases each). The CDR3 has 15 residues. The ends were cut back, 1 base at V and 5 bases at J, with 13 bases in the middle.